Below, 24 T cell receptor beta chains from the same sample are listed, as sequenced in a study of CD4+ T cells in melanoma. Profiled with immunoSEQ multiplex PCR; TCRdb holds only in-frame clones, not every one. The data contain roughly 16,000 clones, roughly 76% of them seen just once; the ten biggest clones take up 12%. Input material: cells from a culture (not recorded whether cultured in vitro). These receptors came from a human donor with melanoma.

The chain couples TRBV6-5 to TRBJ1-3; a weak D match, TRBD1 (6 bases). The V gene lost 2 bases and the J gene lost 7 bases, with 9 bases spanning the gap. The CDR3 length is 13 residues. CDR1 MNHEY and CDR2 SVGAGI come from the germline V gene. The CDR3 DNA follows: TGTGCCAGCAGTTACGGCAGGGGTAACACCATATATTTT. Translated, it gives CASSYGRGNTIYF.

The rearrangement links TRBV18 to TRBJ2-7; a weak D match, TRBD1 (5 bases). CDR1 is KGHSH, CDR2 LQKENI, per germline. The V end was cut by 0 bases, the J end by 3 bases, with 12 bases between. There are 15 residues in the CDR3. CDR3 sequence reads: CASSPPGQGNYEQYF. The CDR3 DNA follows: TGTGCCAGCTCACCACCCGGCCAGGGTAACTACGAGCAGTACTTC.

The V call is TRBV9, the J call TRBJ1-5; 7 bases map to TRBD1. The germline V gene has CDR1 SGDLS and CDR2 YYNGEE. J lost 3 bases, V lost 4 bases, and 19 bases had no gene match. This CDR3 spans 19 amino acids. As DNA, the CDR3 is TGTGCCAGCAGCCCACAGTTAAACAGGGGAATCTTGATCAATCAGCCCCAGCATTTT. Its translation: CASSPQLNRGILINQPQHF.

This clone occurred a few times. The chain recombines TRBV9 with TRBJ2-6, with D possibly being TRBD1 (5 bases). This CDR3 spans 13 amino acids. The V end was cut by 4 bases, the J end by 13 bases, with 15 bases between. Germline CDR1 and CDR2: SGDLS and YYNGEE. CDR3 region: CASSHQGARVLTF. The CDR3 coding sequence is TGTGCCAGCAGCCACCAAGGGGCTAGGGTCCTGACTTTC.

Only a few counts were recorded for this clone. The gene calls are TRBV4-1 and TRBJ1-2; 8 bases fit TRBD1. Germline V gives CDR1 MGHRA, CDR2 YSYEKL. The CDR3 contains 13 residues. V trimming: 4 bases; J trimming: 8 bases; junction bases outside the gene matches: 6. The CDR3 DNA reads TGCGCCAGCAGCCCCTTGACAGGGGAGGGCTACACCTTC. It specifies CASSPLTGEGYTF.

This sequence joins TRBV2 and TRBJ1-2; D gene ambiguous. The CDR3 runs 14 residues. Germline lookup yields CDR1 SNHLY and CDR2 FYNNEI. V lost 4 bases to trimming and J lost 4 bases, with 13 bases between them. This chain's CDR3 is CASSGAGVPYGYTF. CDR3 DNA: TGTGCCAGCAGTGGGGCCGGGGTCCCCTATGGCTACACCTTC.

This rearrangement joins TRBV6-6 to TRBJ1-6, with D maybe TRBD1 (6 bases). The germline gives CDR1 MNHNY, CDR2 SVGAGI (reference sequence). Trimming removed 7 bases from V and 10 bases from J, with 11 bases in between. CDR3 length: 12 residues. In nucleotides, the CDR3 is TGTGCCAGCACGGGGGGCGGCTCACCCCTCCACTTT. Protein product: CASTGGGSPLHF.

On this clone: Germline is not matched at one junction end, which may reflect a read error. Other nucleotide sequences from this sample produce the same CDR3. This rearrangement joins TRBV4-1 to TRBJ1-2; D is uncertain. This CDR3 is built from 12 residues. CDR1 and CDR2 from the germline V gene are MGHRA and YSYEKL. The CDR3 region has the DNA TGTGCCAGCAGCCAGGCGTTATATGGCTACACCTTC. It specifies CASSQALYGYTF.

This sequence joins TRBV9 and TRBJ1-5; D is uncertain. CDR3 size: 16 residues. Trimming shortened V by 0 bases and J by 3 bases, and 13 bases separated the two germline ends. Germline V gene sequence: CDR1 SGDLS, CDR2 YYNGEE. DNA for the CDR3: TGTGCCAGCAGCGTAGAGGAGGGTCCAACCAATCAGCCCCAGCATTTT. Its translation is CASSVEEGPTNQPQHF.

The V and J genes are TRBV27 and TRBJ1-6; D is possibly TRBD1 (6 bases). This CDR3 has 14 amino acids. The germline gives CDR1 MNHEY, CDR2 SMNVEV (reference sequence). V shed 3 bases and J shed 8 bases, with 11 bases lying between them. CDR3 sequence reads: CASSFYRDHSPLHF. As DNA, the CDR3 is TGTGCCAGCAGTTTTTACAGGGATCATTCACCCCTCCACTTT.

The chain combines TRBV5-5 with TRBJ1-5; possibly TRBD1 for D (6 bases). This CDR3 is 15 amino acids long. Germline CDR1 and CDR2: SGHKS and YYEKEE (reference sequence). V was cut by 4 bases and J by 4 bases, with 15 bases left in between. For the CDR3, the DNA is TGTGCCAGCAGCCCAGCTTGGGGGGCGAATCAGCCCCAGCATTTT. Encoded protein: CASSPAWGANQPQHF.

Remarks on this clone: This is likely an artifact of a read error, given a far larger clone one base away. V and J are TRBV5-1 and TRBJ1-2; D is unresolved. The CDR3 has 13 residues. Trimming took off 2 bases at V and 0 bases at J, with 5 bases between the two ends. CDR1 SGHRS and CDR2 YFSETQ come from the germline V gene. This CDR3 reads CASSFLANYGYTF. In DNA form, the CDR3 reads TGCGCCAGCAGCTTTTTGGCTAACTATGGCTACACCTTC.

The chain employs TRBV6-1 and TRBJ1-2; no definite D call. Germline CDR1 reads MNHNS; CDR2 reads SASEGT. The CDR3 runs to 13 residues. The V end was cut by 5 bases, the J end by 8 bases, with 15 bases between. DNA of the CDR3: TGTGCCAGCAGTATAGAGCAAGTGTCCGGCTACACCTTC. It translates to CASSIEQVSGYTF.

This clone was recorded only once. The chain employs TRBV2 and TRBJ1-2; no clear D gene. The germline V gene has CDR1 SNHLY and CDR2 FYNNEI. The CDR3 is 15 amino acids. Trimming took off 8 bases at V and 4 bases at J, with 20 bases between the two ends. DNA for the CDR3: TGTGCCAGCGGGGAGACGGGAACGAACCTCTATGGCTACACCTTC. Translating it yields CASGETGTNLYGYTF.

The J gene is TRBJ2-1, the V gene TRBV7-3; 12 bases fit TRBD2. The CDR3 consists of 14 residues. V lost 2 bases to trimming and J lost 9 bases; unmatched junction nucleotides: 2. The V gene's germline CDR1 is SGHTA and CDR2 FQGTGA. CDR3 loop: CASSLLAGGSEQFF. CDR3 coding DNA: TGTGCCAGCAGCTTACTAGCGGGGGGGAGTGAGCAGTTCTTC.

The chain uses TRBV28 and TRBJ2-7, with TRBD1 matching 9 bases. CDR1 is MDHEN, CDR2 SYDVKM, per germline. With V trimmed by 6 bases and J by 5 bases, 11 bases remained unmatched. The CDR3 is 15 amino acids. This CDR3 reads CASRGYGTGKDEQYF. In DNA form, the CDR3 reads TGTGCCAGCAGAGGCTACGGGACAGGGAAGGACGAGCAGTACTTC.

The chain has TRBV11-3 and TRBJ2-7, with 12 bases identical to TRBD1. The CDR3 runs to 16 residues. V trimming: 3 bases; J trimming: 5 bases; junction bases outside the gene matches: 8. CDR1 is SGHNT and CDR2 is YENEEA in the germline V gene. The CDR3 spells CASSFLRDRGHHEQYF. The CDR3 DNA follows: TGTGCCAGCAGCTTCCTCCGGGACAGGGGGCACCACGAGCAGTACTTC.

This clone was found once. The CDR3 region is CASSQEVRGLRYGYTF. The CDR3 DNA sequence: TGCGCCAGCAGCCAAGAAGTAAGGGGGTTAAGGTATGGCTACACCTTC. V usage is TRBV4-1 and J usage is TRBJ1-2; possible D gene TRBD1, 6 bases. Germline assignment: CDR1 MGHRA and CDR2 YSYEKL. This CDR3 is 16 amino acids long. V lost 0 bases and J lost 5, with 16 bases in between.

The rearrangement links TRBV5-6 to TRBJ1-1, with D possibly being TRBD1 (6 bases). CDR3 length: 16 amino acids. Germline V gene sequence: CDR1 SGHDT, CDR2 YYEEEE. The ends were cut back, 3 bases at V and 3 bases at J, with 18 bases in the middle. The CDR3 DNA follows: TGTGCCAGCAGCTCTTTCCAGGGGTTGTTCGACACTGAAGCTTTCTTT. This gives the protein CASSSFQGLFDTEAFF.

The V and J genes are TRBV6-1 and TRBJ2-1, with D uncertain. The CDR3 has 14 amino acids. Germline assignment: CDR1 MNHNS and CDR2 SASEGT. The V end lost 7 bases, the J end lost 0 bases, and 10 bases lay between the germline ends. CDR3 loop: CASNWSGSYNEQFF. As DNA, the CDR3 is TGTGCCAGCAATTGGTCGGGCTCCTACAATGAGCAGTTCTTC.

The chain is built from TRBV5-4 and TRBJ1-2; tentatively, D is TRBD1 (6 bases). V lost 3 bases and J 4 bases, leaving 19 bases between the germline ends. CDR1 is SGHNT and CDR2 is YYREEE in the germline V gene (reference sequence). The CDR3 sequence is 16 residues long. CDR3 nucleotides: TGTGCCAGCAGCTGGGGGCAGGGGACTGGGAGCTATGGCTACACCTTC. Encoded protein: CASSWGQGTGSYGYTF.

By sample fraction, this clone is medium-sized. This chain uses TRBV2 with TRBJ2-7; perhaps TRBD2 as D (6 bases). The CDR3 runs to 13 residues. Germline-derived CDR1 and CDR2 are SNHLY and FYNNEI. The V end lost 4 bases, the J end lost 6 bases, and 13 bases lay between the germline ends. CDR3 sequence reads: CASSARLGSEQYF. DNA of the CDR3: TGTGCCAGCAGTGCAAGACTAGGTTCCGAGCAGTACTTC.

The genes are TRBV19 and TRBJ2-2, with 11 nucleotides matching TRBD2. V dropped 0 bases and J dropped 5; count of bases not matched to a gene: 8. The CDR3 runs to 18 residues. Germline loops: CDR1 LNHDA, CDR2 SQIVND (reference sequence). CDR3 in DNA: TGTGCCAGTAGTATAGACATCCTAGCGGGGGGTGGAACCGGGGAGCTGTTTTTT. Residues: CASSIDILAGGGTGELFF.

This clone was picked up one time. The gene calls are TRBV5-1 and TRBJ1-1, with D possibly matching TRBD1 (5 bases). Deletions cut 4 bases from V and 4 bases from J, with 11 bases between. CDR1 SGHRS and CDR2 YFSETQ come from the germline V gene. The CDR3 has 13 amino acids. The CDR3 spells CASSGVRGTEAFF. The CDR3 DNA follows: TGCGCCAGCAGCGGGGTTAGGGGCACTGAAGCTTTCTTT.